The 24 T cell receptor beta chains listed next were all sequenced from one sample in a study of T cell responses to AZD1222 COVID-19 vaccine (dated by TCRdb to about 2021). The time point label corresponds to: about 28 days (+/-7) after the second vaccine dose. Libraries were made using the immunoSEQ multiplex PCR assay. TCRdb took this table from immuneACCESS and kept in-frame rearrangements with V and J called. Such tables lack part of the clones; where checked against another copy, unresolved V genes explain under half of the gap, and the rest is unexplained. The sample has 180,000 or so clones on record, approximately 90% of them singletons. The ten biggest clones cover around 1.6% of the sample. This sample comprised peripheral blood, obtained 28 days after the second AZD1222 dose. These receptors were obtained from an adult who received the AZD1222 COVID-19 vaccine.

The rearrangement links TRBV6-5 to TRBJ1-4, with D perhaps matching TRBD1 (6 bases). Germline values: CDR1 MNHEY, CDR2 SVGAGI. This CDR3 region has 13 residues. The V end lost 6 bases, the J end lost 4 bases, and 9 bases lay between the germline ends. In DNA, the CDR3 is TGTGCCAGCAGGGGGGCGAGTAATGAAAAACTGTTTTTT. This gives the protein CASRGASNEKLFF.

The chain uses TRBV5-1 and TRBJ1-3; TRBD1 is a possible D gene (6 bases). This CDR3 region has 18 residues. The V gene lost 1 base and the J gene lost 0 bases, with 17 bases spanning the gap. The germline CDR1 and CDR2 sequences are SGHRS and YFSETQ. CDR3 bases: TGCGCCAGCAGCTTGAGAGCGAGGACAGTGCTCTCTGGAAACACCATATATTTT. Its protein is CASSLRARTVLSGNTIYF.

The DNA for the CDR3 is TGTGCCAGCAGCGTAGGGCCACCCTCTGGAAACACCATATATTTT. Protein sequence: CASSVGPPSGNTIYF. The gene calls are TRBV9 and TRBJ1-3; D gene ambiguous. The germline V and J ends were trimmed by 0 bases and 0 bases, with 7 bases remaining between them. Germline values: CDR1 SGDLS, CDR2 YYNGEE. The CDR3 has 15 residues.

This chain uses TRBV6-5 with TRBJ2-3; 7 nucleotides align to TRBD1. This CDR3 region has 14 residues. J was trimmed by 0 bases and V by 7 bases; bases with no gene match: 4. Germline assignment: CDR1 MNHEY and CDR2 SVGAGI. CDR3 nucleotides: TGTGCCAGCAACCTACAGGGGAGCACAGATACGCAGTATTTT. Translated: CASNLQGSTDTQYF.

V usage is TRBV19 and J usage is TRBJ1-5; D gene uncertain. CDR1 is LNHDA and CDR2 is SQIVND in the germline V gene (reference sequence). The CDR3 consists of 13 residues. Trimming left V 5 bases short and J 5 bases short, with 10 bases between. In DNA, the CDR3 is TGTGCCAGTAGTGGCCGGGTTTATCAGCCCCAGCATTTT. It encodes CASSGRVYQPQHF.

The V call is TRBV2, the J call TRBJ2-1, with 13 bases identical to TRBD2. Germline V lookup: CDR1 SNHLY, CDR2 FYNNEI. The J segment lost 6 bases and the V segment lost 5 bases, leaving 4 bases of the junction unmatched. The CDR3 spans 15 residues. The CDR3 DNA is TGTGCCAGCAGTCCAGGACTAGCGGGAGCCAATGAGCAGTTCTTC. Translation gives CASSPGLAGANEQFF.

The rearrangement uses TRBV5-4 and TRBJ1-2; D not certain. There are 17 residues in the CDR3. Trimming pared 4 bases from V and 0 bases from J, leaving 19 bases between. Per germline, CDR1 SGHNT and CDR2 YYREEE (reference sequence). The CDR3 sequence: CASSPVPTAYANYGYTF. DNA of the CDR3: TGTGCCAGCAGCCCAGTACCTACGGCGTATGCTAACTATGGCTACACCTTC.

The sample holds one count of this clone. Here the CDR3 DNA reads TGTGCCAGTAACGCGGACAGAGCTCTCACCGGGGAGCTGTTTTTT. Amino acid sequence: CASNADRALTGELFF. The chain employs TRBV19 and TRBJ2-2; D possibly corresponds to TRBD1 (6 bases). Germline V gives CDR1 LNHDA, CDR2 SQIVND (reference sequence). Trimming removed 7 bases at V and 4 bases at J, with 16 bases between. The CDR3 has 15 residues.

This clone has only a few counts. The chain has TRBV11-1 and TRBJ2-2; tentatively, D is TRBD1 (5 bases). With 4 bases removed from V and 1 base from J, the gap between germline ends came to 13 bases. The CDR3 consists of 16 residues. Per germline, CDR1 SGHAT and CDR2 FQDESV (reference sequence). The CDR3 nucleotides read TGTGCCAGCAGCTCTAAAAGGGGATGGAACACCGGGGAGCTGTTTTTT. Residues: CASSSKRGWNTGELFF.

The chain joins TRBV6-6 to TRBJ2-1; 9 bases map to TRBD1. This CDR3 has 17 amino acids. Germline V gives CDR1 MNHNY, CDR2 SVGAGI (reference sequence). V lost 5 bases to trimming and J lost 9 bases; unmatched junction nucleotides: 17. Here the CDR3 reads CASSPPAGQGYLGEQFF. CDR3 nucleotides: TGTGCCAGCAGTCCCCCGGCGGGACAGGGTTATCTTGGTGAGCAGTTCTTC.

The table lists this clone with a count of one. V is TRBV5-1 and J is TRBJ2-6; possibly TRBD1 for D (7 bases). The CDR3 is 15 residues long. Trimming removed 4 bases from V and 14 bases from J, with 22 bases in between. Germline CDR1 is SGHRS and CDR2 is YFSETQ. CDR3 protein: CASSQGGGTENILTF. CDR3 in DNA: TGCGCCAGCAGCCAAGGAGGGGGGACAGAGAACATCCTGACTTTC.

The rearrangement joins TRBV6-2 or TRBV6-3 to TRBJ2-2, with a tentative D call TRBD2 (6 bases). The CDR3 has 15 amino acids. The germline V and J ends were trimmed by 2 bases and 6 bases, with 13 bases remaining between them. Germline V gives CDR1 MNHEY, CDR2 SVGEGT. The CDR3 DNA reads TGTGCCAGCAGTTACGGGACTGGCGGGGCCGGGGAGCTGTTTTTT. It codes for CASSYGTGGAGELFF.

V gene TRBV7-6 combines with J gene TRBJ1-3; possible D gene TRBD1, 6 bases. Per the germline V gene, CDR1 is SGHVS and CDR2 is FNYEAQ. The CDR3 extends over 17 amino acids. V was pared by 3 bases and J by 0 bases, with 15 bases between. CDR3 coding DNA: TGTGCCAGCAGCTTTCCTGGGGGCCAAAGCTCTGGAAACACCATATATTTT. As protein: CASSFPGGQSSGNTIYF.

Only one count was recorded for this clone. The chain couples TRBV2 to TRBJ1-1; TRBD1 agrees at 11 bases. The CDR3 loop spans 13 amino acids. J lost 5 bases, V lost 8 bases, and 4 bases had no gene match. Per the germline V gene, CDR1 is SNHLY and CDR2 is FYNNEI. The CDR3 DNA reads as TGTGCCAGCTCGGGACAGGGGGGGACTGAAGCTTTCTTT. This gives the protein CASSGQGGTEAFF.

The chain is built from TRBV19 and TRBJ2-1, with 13 nucleotides matching TRBD2. Germline CDR1 and CDR2: LNHDA and SQIVND (reference sequence). Trimming removed 7 bases from V and 7 bases from J; junction bases left unmatched: 1. The CDR3 contains 13 residues. DNA of the CDR3: TGTGCCAGTAAACTAGCGGGAGGGAATGAGCAGTTCTTC. Its protein product is CASKLAGGNEQFF.

This rearrangement joins TRBV4-1 to TRBJ2-3; 11 bases are a match to TRBD1. Germline CDR1 and CDR2: MGHRA and YSYEKL. This CDR3 comprises 17 residues. The J segment lost 4 bases and the V segment lost 3 bases, leaving 9 bases of the junction unmatched. CDR3 in DNA: TGCGCCAGCAGCCATCCCGGTAGGGGACAGGGGGCAGATACGCAGTATTTT. Protein product: CASSHPGRGQGADTQYF.

V and J are TRBV5-6 and TRBJ2-7; D may be TRBD1 or TRBD2 (5 bases each). The CDR3 covers 13 residues. V lost 3 bases, J lost 1 base, and 8 bases lay in between. Germline loops: CDR1 SGHDT, CDR2 YYEEEE. In DNA form, the CDR3 reads TGTGCCAGCAGCTGGGGACGGTCCTACGAGCAGTACTTC. It specifies CASSWGRSYEQYF.

The chain links TRBV29-1 to TRBJ2-1; 11 bases match TRBD2. The CDR3 consists of 14 residues. V shed 7 bases and J 6 bases; nucleotides not matched to a gene: 8. Germline CDR1 and CDR2: SQVTM and ANQGSEA. This CDR3 is CSGLAGRLTNEQFF. CDR3 DNA: TGCAGCGGACTAGCGGGAAGGTTGACCAATGAGCAGTTCTTC.

The chain recombines TRBV12-5 with TRBJ1-5, with a tentative D call TRBD1 (6 bases). The CDR3 is 13 residues long. The germline V and J ends were trimmed by 9 bases and 0 bases, with 9 bases remaining between them. The V gene's germline CDR1 is LGHNT and CDR2 FRNRAP. The CDR3 DNA reads TGTGCTAGCATCAGGGGTAGCAATCAGCCCCAGCATTTT. It translates to CASIRGSNQPQHF.

This chain uses TRBV5-6 with TRBJ1-1; D is uncertain. The ends were cut back, 6 bases at V and 4 bases at J, with 16 bases in the middle. CDR3 length: 14 residues. The germline V gene encodes CDR1 SGHDT and CDR2 YYEEEE. The CDR3 sequence is CASIPYRRVTEAFF. CDR3 nucleotide sequence: TGTGCCAGCATCCCTTATAGGAGGGTCACTGAAGCTTTCTTT.

This clone came up once. The J gene is TRBJ2-1, the V gene TRBV2; 8 bases are shared with TRBD2. The germline V gene encodes CDR1 SNHLY and CDR2 FYNNEI. The CDR3 is made up of 13 amino acids. The J segment lost 9 bases and the V segment lost 5 bases, leaving 6 bases of the junction unmatched. The CDR3 sequence is CASSPTSGGEQFF. The CDR3 region has the DNA TGTGCCAGCAGTCCTACTAGCGGCGGTGAGCAGTTCTTC.

The chain recombines TRBV7-6 with TRBJ1-5; D is unclear. Germline CDR1 and CDR2: SGHVS and FNYEAQ. The CDR3 is 15 residues long. V was cut by 1 base and J by 2 bases, with 9 bases left in between. The CDR3 DNA follows: TGTGCCAGCAGCTTAGGGGTTGTGGGCAATCAGCCCCAGCATTTT. Its protein product is CASSLGVVGNQPQHF.

This chain links TRBV6-5 with TRBJ1-2; D not resolved. With 6 bases removed from V and 8 bases from J, the gap between germline ends came to 22 bases. There are 15 residues in the CDR3. The germline gives CDR1 MNHEY, CDR2 SVGAGI. This chain's CDR3 is CASRPLGGLIGGYTF. The CDR3 coding sequence is TGTGCCAGCAGACCGCTCGGTGGACTCATAGGAGGCTACACCTTC.

The chain couples TRBV3-1 (or the pseudogene TRBV3-2) to TRBJ1-5, with D hard to call. Germline values: CDR1 LGHDT, CDR2 YNNKEL (reference sequence). The CDR3 runs 13 residues. V was cut by 4 bases and J by 6 bases, with 10 bases left in between. The DNA for the CDR3 is TGTGCCAGCAGCCCCTACGCGAGTCAGCCCCAGCATTTT. It encodes CASSPYASQPQHF.